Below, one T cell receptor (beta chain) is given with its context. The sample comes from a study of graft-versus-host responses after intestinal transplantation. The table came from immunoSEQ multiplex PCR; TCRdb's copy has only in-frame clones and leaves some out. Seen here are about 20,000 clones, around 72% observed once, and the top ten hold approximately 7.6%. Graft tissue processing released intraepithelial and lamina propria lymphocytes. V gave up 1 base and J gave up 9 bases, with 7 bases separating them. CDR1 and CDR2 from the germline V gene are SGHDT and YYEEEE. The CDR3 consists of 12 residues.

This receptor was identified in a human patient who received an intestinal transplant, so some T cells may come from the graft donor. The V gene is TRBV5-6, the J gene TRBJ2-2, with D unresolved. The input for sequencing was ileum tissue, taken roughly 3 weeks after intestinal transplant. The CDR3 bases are TGTGCCAGCAGCTTGTCTAGTTGGGAGCTGTTTTTT. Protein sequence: CASSLSSWELFF.